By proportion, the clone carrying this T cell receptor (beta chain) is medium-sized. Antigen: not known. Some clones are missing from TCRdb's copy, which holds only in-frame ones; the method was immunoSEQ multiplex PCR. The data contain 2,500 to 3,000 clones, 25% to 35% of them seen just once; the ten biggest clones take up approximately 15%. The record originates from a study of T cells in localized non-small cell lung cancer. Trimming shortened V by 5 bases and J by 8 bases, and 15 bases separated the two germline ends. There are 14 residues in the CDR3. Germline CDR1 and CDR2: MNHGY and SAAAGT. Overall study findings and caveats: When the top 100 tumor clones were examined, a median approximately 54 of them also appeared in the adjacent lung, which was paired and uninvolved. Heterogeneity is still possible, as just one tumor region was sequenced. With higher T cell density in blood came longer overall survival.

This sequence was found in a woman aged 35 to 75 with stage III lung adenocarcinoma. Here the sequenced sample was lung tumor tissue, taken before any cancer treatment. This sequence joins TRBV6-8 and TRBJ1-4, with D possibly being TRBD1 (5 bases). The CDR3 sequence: CASSRDPGFEKLFF. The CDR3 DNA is TGTGCCAGCAGTCGTGACCCAGGGTTCGAAAAACTGTTTTTT.